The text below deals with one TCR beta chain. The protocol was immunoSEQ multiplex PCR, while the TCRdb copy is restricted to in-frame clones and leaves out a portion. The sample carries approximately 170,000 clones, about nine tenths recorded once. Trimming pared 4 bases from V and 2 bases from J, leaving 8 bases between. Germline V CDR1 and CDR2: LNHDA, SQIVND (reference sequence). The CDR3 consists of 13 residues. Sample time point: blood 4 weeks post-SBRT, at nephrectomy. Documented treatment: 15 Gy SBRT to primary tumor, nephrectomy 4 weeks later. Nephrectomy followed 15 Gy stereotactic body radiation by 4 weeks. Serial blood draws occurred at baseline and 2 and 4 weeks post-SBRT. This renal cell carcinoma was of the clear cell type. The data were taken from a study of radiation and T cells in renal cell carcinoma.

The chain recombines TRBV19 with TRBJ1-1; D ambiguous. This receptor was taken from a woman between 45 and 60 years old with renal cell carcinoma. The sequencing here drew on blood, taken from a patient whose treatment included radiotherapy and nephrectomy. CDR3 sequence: CASSTLGNTEAFF. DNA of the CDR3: TGTGCCAGTAGTACCCTCGGTAACACTGAAGCTTTCTTT.